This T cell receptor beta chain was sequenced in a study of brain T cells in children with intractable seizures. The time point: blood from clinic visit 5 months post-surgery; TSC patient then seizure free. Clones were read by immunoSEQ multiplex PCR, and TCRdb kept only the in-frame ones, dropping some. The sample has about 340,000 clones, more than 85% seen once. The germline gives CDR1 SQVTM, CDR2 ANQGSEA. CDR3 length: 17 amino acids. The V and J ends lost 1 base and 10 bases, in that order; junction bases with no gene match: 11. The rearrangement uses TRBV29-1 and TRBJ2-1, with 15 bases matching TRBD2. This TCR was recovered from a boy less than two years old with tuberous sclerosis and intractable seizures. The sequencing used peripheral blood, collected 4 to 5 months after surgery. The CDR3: CSVEVGLAGGPRGEQFF. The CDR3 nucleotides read TGCAGCGTTGAAGTGGGACTAGCGGGAGGTCCCCGAGGGGAGCAGTTCTTC.